Listed here are 25 T cell receptor beta chains from one sample, sequenced in a study of T cells expressing NK-cell markers. TCRdb re-called the 5' RACE reads; one entry per CDR3 protein, DNA not given. The sample has about 260,000 distinct CDR3 sequences, and its top ten clones hold approximately 0.39%. The sequenced material came from blood T cells: a sorted CD56 or NKG2C T cell subset, CD4+ or CD8+ T cells, or bulk PBMC T cells (not recorded which). The receptors were gathered from a man between 18 and 35 years old in good health.

V and J are TRBV20-1 and TRBJ2-3. This CDR3 has 12 amino acids. Per the germline V gene, CDR1 is DFQATT and CDR2 is SNEGSKA (reference sequence). The CDR3 is CSARDSGDTQYF.

The chain uses TRBV7-9 and TRBJ2-1; TCRdb reports TRBD1, a call that lacks DNA to check it against. The CDR3 loop spans 13 amino acids. Germline loops: CDR1 SEHNR, CDR2 FQNEAQ (reference sequence). The CDR3 sequence: CASSLTGGPKQFF.

The CDR3 region is CASSFSGGGEQYF. The V and J genes are TRBV12-3 or TRBV12-4 and TRBJ2-7; TCRdb reports TRBD1, a call that lacks DNA to check it against. The CDR3 extends over 13 amino acids.

The rearrangement uses TRBV7-6 and TRBJ1-6. CDR1 is SGHVS and CDR2 is FNYEAQ in the germline V gene. The CDR3 is 15 amino acids. The CDR3: CASSPRLDGGSPLHF.

This chain links TRBV4-2 with TRBJ2-3; absent DNA, TCRdb's TRBD1 call cannot be checked. Germline loops: CDR1 LGHNA, CDR2 YNFKEQ. The CDR3 covers 14 residues. The CDR3 here is CASSQEGTTDTQYF.

The V gene is TRBV6-5, the J gene TRBJ2-2; TCRdb names TRBD1, which stays unverified in the absence of DNA. The CDR3 is made up of 18 amino acids. Germline assignment: CDR1 MNHEY and CDR2 SVGAGI. The CDR3 sequence: CASSYSTGGSSYTGELFF.

The V gene is TRBV5-6, the J gene TRBJ2-1; TCRdb returns TRBD1, unconfirmable since there is no DNA. Germline assignment: CDR1 SGHDT and CDR2 YYEEEE. This CDR3 region has 16 residues. CDR3: CASSMTGRLIYNEQFF.

The chain uses TRBV24-1 and TRBJ2-2. The CDR3 is 12 amino acids. Germline values: CDR1 KGHDR, CDR2 SFDVKD. The CDR3 reads CATSHYPGELFF.

V gene TRBV6-1 combines with J gene TRBJ1-2; TCRdb returns TRBD1, unconfirmable since there is no DNA. This CDR3 is 13 amino acids long. The germline gives CDR1 MNHNS, CDR2 SASEGT. CDR3 protein: CASFDRQGLGYTF.

V and J are TRBV15 and TRBJ2-5; TCRdb names TRBD2, which stays unverified in the absence of DNA. CDR3 length: 15 residues. CDR1 is LNHNV and CDR2 is YYDKDF in the germline V gene (reference sequence). The CDR3 sequence: CATSRVAGEPETQYF.

The genes are TRBV29-1 and TRBJ1-1. The germline V gene has CDR1 SQVTM and CDR2 ANQGSEA. This CDR3 has 12 amino acids. The CDR3: CSVLPMNTEAFF.

This chain uses TRBV10-3 with TRBJ2-7; the TCRdb call, TRBD1, lacks DNA for checking. From germline, CDR1 is ENHRY and CDR2 SYGVKD. The CDR3 length is 14 residues. The CDR3 spells CAITTGQPSYEQYF.

The rearrangement uses TRBV18 and TRBJ2-2; TCRdb indicates TRBD2, and absent DNA this call remains unverified. The V gene's germline CDR1 is KGHSH and CDR2 LQKENI. The CDR3 extends over 15 amino acids. CDR3 sequence: CASSREGVRTGELFF.

V usage is TRBV28 and J usage is TRBJ2-3; with no DNA, the TCRdb D assignment of TRBD2 cannot be verified. CDR3 size: 17 residues. Germline loops: CDR1 MDHEN, CDR2 SYDVKM. CDR3 loop: CASSLAALAGPRDTQYF.

The V gene is TRBV11-2, the J gene TRBJ2-2; TCRdb's D call of TRBD1 is untestable without DNA. Germline CDR1 and CDR2: SGHAT and FQNNGV. The CDR3 has 18 residues. The CDR3 spells CASSLDVEKNRAGGELFF. Together with reference TRBV11-2 and TRBJ2-2, the CDR3 gives the full variable domain: EAGVAQSPRYKIIEKRQSVAFWCNPISGHATLYWYQQILGQGPKLLIQFQNNGVVDDSQLPKDRFSAERLKGVDSTLKIQPAKLEDSAVYLCASSLDVEKNRAGGELFFGEGSRLTVL.

The rearrangement uses TRBV7-9 and TRBJ2-2. This CDR3 is built from 17 residues. From germline, CDR1 is SEHNR and CDR2 FQNEAQ (reference sequence). The CDR3 protein is CASSLAVKEPNTGELLF.

The V and J genes are TRBV12-3 or TRBV12-4 and TRBJ1-3. The CDR3 totals 15 residues. CDR3 in amino acids: CASSLPQRSGNTIYF.

The rearrangement joins TRBV20-1 to TRBJ2-1; absent DNA, TCRdb's TRBD2 call cannot be checked. CDR3 size: 15 residues. Germline V CDR1 and CDR2: DFQATT, SNEGSKA (reference sequence). The CDR3 loop reads CSARGLPSKTNEQFF.

CDR3 sequence: CSVPGVSYNEQFF. V gene TRBV29-1 combines with J gene TRBJ2-1; TCRdb selects TRBD1, and the lack of DNA leaves this call unchecked. The CDR3 consists of 13 residues. CDR1 is SQVTM and CDR2 is ANQGSEA in the germline V gene.

The gene calls are TRBV18 and TRBJ1-6; TCRdb names TRBD1, which stays unverified in the absence of DNA. The CDR3 has 15 residues. Germline CDR1 reads KGHSH; CDR2 reads LQKENI. The CDR3 here is CASSSQGLNNSPLHF.

The chain recombines TRBV12-3 or TRBV12-4 with TRBJ2-1; TCRdb lists TRBD1, though no DNA is available to test this call. The CDR3 consists of 16 residues. The chain's CDR3 is CASSRALRGAGLVQFF.

The chain couples TRBV5-1 to TRBJ2-1; TCRdb lists TRBD2, though no DNA is available to test this call. Germline CDR1 SGHRS, CDR2 YFSETQ. This CDR3 region has 16 residues. This chain's CDR3 is CASSSPGLAGATGQFF.

CDR3 sequence: CATSRGGLNTDTQYF. The rearrangement joins TRBV15 to TRBJ2-3. This CDR3 comprises 15 residues. Looked up from germline, CDR1 is LNHNV and CDR2 is YYDKDF (reference sequence).

V is TRBV20-1 and J is TRBJ1-2. Germline lookup yields CDR1 DFQATT and CDR2 SNEGSKA (reference sequence). This CDR3 is 13 amino acids long. CDR3 residues: CSARDVSTGGYTF.

The chain combines TRBV29-1 with TRBJ2-2; TCRdb's assignment of TRBD2 cannot be checked, as there is no DNA. This CDR3 has 15 amino acids. CDR1 and CDR2 (germline): SQVTM, ANQGSEA. The CDR3 is CSVDSGRAFTGELFF.